These 16 T cell receptor beta chains came from one sample sequenced in a study of shared clonotypes between healthy human individuals. Sequencing was performed with immunoSEQ multiplex PCR; in TCRdb, only in-frame clones are kept and a portion is missing. The sample has more than 900,000 clones, approximately 78% seen once; the top ten hold 0.6% to 0.75%. Sequencing was done on a sample of memory CD4+ T cells from PBMCs. Stated subset: CD45RA-negative fraction. All receptors come from a man between 18 and 29 years old in good health. Some clones in this sample may be carry-over from other donors' samples.

J is TRBJ2-7 and V is TRBV4-1; the D gene is possibly TRBD1 (5 bases). Germline-derived CDR1 and CDR2 are MGHRA and YSYEKL. This CDR3 spans 13 amino acids. V lost 4 bases and J lost 7, with 14 bases in between. CDR3 residues: CASSRKGEGEQYF. The CDR3 DNA follows: TGCGCCAGCAGCCGGAAAGGGGAAGGAGAGCAGTACTTC.

V is TRBV7-2 and J is TRBJ2-1, with D perhaps TRBD2 (6 bases). Trimming removed 5 bases from V and 4 bases from J, with 9 bases in between. The CDR3 consists of 13 residues. CDR1 SGHTA and CDR2 FQGNSA come from the germline V gene. Here the CDR3 reads CASSLSGYNEQFF. Here the CDR3 DNA reads TGTGCCAGCAGCCTTAGCGGTTACAATGAGCAGTTCTTC. The full variable domain, in which reference TRBV7-2 and TRBJ2-1 provide the parts outside the CDR3, is GAGVSQSPSNKVTEKGKDVELRCDPISGHTALYWYRQSLGQGLEFLIYFQGNSAPDKSGLPSDRFSAERTGGSVSTLTIQRTQQEDSAVYLCASSLSGYNEQFFGPGTRLTVL.

The rearrangement links TRBV5-8 to TRBJ2-5; the D gene is possibly TRBD1 (5 bases). Trimming removed 2 bases from V and 7 bases from J, with 12 bases in between. The CDR3 sequence is 13 residues long. CDR1 is SGHTS and CDR2 is YDEGEE in the germline V gene. CDR3 coding DNA: TGTGCCAGCAGCTTTTATCCAGGGCCGACCCAGTACTTC. Residues: CASSFYPGPTQYF.

The chain is built from TRBV2 and TRBJ2-7, with D perhaps TRBD1 (6 bases). The CDR3 is made up of 14 amino acids. CDR1 and CDR2 from the germline V gene are SNHLY and FYNNEI. With 7 bases removed from V and 5 bases from J, the gap between germline ends came to 18 bases. The CDR3: CASTPLGASDEQYF. CDR3 bases: TGTGCCAGCACCCCCCTGGGGGCGTCGGACGAGCAGTACTTC. The variable domain in full, with the rest retrieved from reference TRBV2 and TRBJ2-7, is EPEVTQTPSHQVTQMGQEVILRCVPISNHLYFYWYRQILGQKVEFLVSFYNNEISEKSEIFDDQFSVERPDGSNFTLKIRSTKLEDSAMYFCASTPLGASDEQYFGPGTRLTVT.

The chain carries TRBV4-1 and TRBJ2-4; D call uncertain. Germline CDR1 MGHRA, CDR2 YSYEKL. This CDR3 comprises 18 residues. Trimming took off 6 bases at V and 3 bases at J, with 24 bases between the two ends. CDR3 nucleotides: TGCGCCAGCAGAAATCATATTCAGCGCAAGGAAAGCAAAAACATTCAGTACTTC. It specifies CASRNHIQRKESKNIQYF.

The V gene is TRBV5-1, the J gene TRBJ2-3; TRBD2 matches at 11 bases. The CDR3 has 17 amino acids. CDR1 is SGHRS and CDR2 is YFSETQ in the germline V gene. Trimming cost V 1 base and J 4 bases; bases outside gene matches: 8. The CDR3 loop is CASSLISSGRRPDTQYF. The CDR3 DNA is TGCGCCAGCAGCTTGATCTCTAGCGGGAGGCGGCCAGATACGCAGTATTTT.

The rearrangement uses TRBV5-1 and TRBJ2-3, with 10 positions matching TRBD1. Germline V gene data show CDR1 as SGHRS and CDR2 as YFSETQ. This CDR3 has 15 residues. The V and J ends lost 4 bases and 3 bases, in that order; junction bases with no gene match: 5. The CDR3 here is CASSISGQGTDTQYF. The DNA of the CDR3 is TGCGCCAGCAGCATTTCGGGACAGGGGACAGATACGCAGTATTTT.

The V and J genes are TRBV2 and TRBJ1-1, with no clear D. CDR1 is SNHLY, CDR2 FYNNEI, per germline. V lost 3 bases and J lost 3, with 11 bases in between. The length of the CDR3 is 14 residues. Here the CDR3 reads CASSDRTAYTEAFF. CDR3 in DNA: TGTGCCAGCAGTGACCGGACTGCCTACACTGAAGCTTTCTTT.

This chain joins TRBV7-8 and TRBJ2-7; 7 nucleotides align to TRBD1. The CDR3 sequence is 15 residues long. CDR1 SGHVS and CDR2 FQNEAQ come from the germline V gene. After removal of 6 bases from V and 4 bases from J, the junction contained 12 bases not matched to a gene. The CDR3 loop reads CASRPLTGNGYEQYF. The CDR3 nucleotides are TGTGCCAGCAGGCCATTGACAGGGAATGGGTACGAGCAGTACTTC.

The sample holds a few counts of this clone. The CDR3 spells CASSLEGTGLNIQYF. The DNA of the CDR3 is TGTGCCAGCAGCTTGGAAGGGACAGGGTTGAACATTCAGTACTTC. The genes are TRBV5-8 and TRBJ2-4; 9 bases match TRBD1. Trimming cost V 0 bases and J 7 bases; bases outside gene matches: 5. Germline loops: CDR1 SGHTS, CDR2 YDEGEE. The CDR3 has 15 residues.

The CDR3 coding sequence is TGTGCCAGCAGCCACTACAGGGGACCCTACAATGAGCAGTTCTTC. Translating gives CASSHYRGPYNEQFF. V usage is TRBV14 and J usage is TRBJ2-1, with TRBD1 matching over 7 bases. Germline V gives CDR1 SGHDN, CDR2 FVKESK. CDR3 length equals 15 residues. V lost 3 bases and J lost 2; bases outside the gene matches: 4.

This clone came up many times. This chain links TRBV7-7 with TRBJ2-5, with D perhaps matching TRBD1 or TRBD2 (5 bases each). V was shortened by 5 bases and J by 4 bases, with 11 bases between the two germline ends. CDR1 is SSHAT, CDR2 FNYEAQ, per germline (reference sequence). The CDR3 length is 13 residues. In nucleotides, the CDR3 is TGTGCCAGCAGCACCGGGACCTCAGAGACCCAGTACTTC. It is translated as CASSTGTSETQYF.

This clone was recorded many times. The J gene is TRBJ2-5, the V gene TRBV10-3; 11 bases align to TRBD2. Germline lookup yields CDR1 ENHRY and CDR2 SYGVKD. The V gene end was trimmed by 6 bases and the J gene end by 3 bases; junction bases not matched to a gene: 3. The CDR3 length is 14 residues. CDR3 protein: CAIRGLAEEETQYF. The CDR3 DNA reads as TGTGCCATCAGGGGACTAGCGGAAGAAGAGACCCAGTACTTC.

V and J are TRBV5-1 and TRBJ2-7; 12 bases line up with TRBD2. The CDR3 runs to 14 residues. CDR1 is SGHRS, CDR2 YFSETQ, per germline. After removal of 1 base from V and 6 bases from J, the junction contained 2 bases not matched to a gene. CDR3 in amino acids: CASSLTLAGGEQYF. The DNA of the CDR3 is TGCGCCAGCAGCTTGACACTAGCGGGAGGCGAGCAGTACTTC.

The chain combines TRBV6-6 with TRBJ1-5; D is perhaps TRBD1 (5 bases). Trimming removed 6 bases at V and 6 bases at J, with 15 bases between. This CDR3 is built from 14 residues. Germline values: CDR1 MNHNY, CDR2 SVGAGI (reference sequence). CDR3 in amino acids: CASSPPGVGQPQHF. DNA of the CDR3: TGTGCCAGCAGCCCCCCGGGGGTTGGTCAGCCCCAGCATTTT.

In the case of this clone: A read error may produce the germline difference seen at one junction end. V is TRBV10-3 and J is TRBJ1-2; D is undetermined. The CDR3 spans 13 residues. Germline CDR1 ENHRY, CDR2 SYGVKD. The CDR3 bases are TGTGCCAGCAGTGCAACAGTTAGCTATGGCTACACCTTC. This translates into CASSATVSYGYTF.